The 28 T cell receptor beta chains given below trace back to one sample, sequenced in a study of human T cells and chemical hapten exposure. TCRdb re-called the RACE reads with MiXCR, one entry per CDR3 protein. The data show fewer than 150,000 distinct CDR3 sequences, around 11% seen once. Indicated time point: patch test 2, 6 weeks after DPC sensitization. Treatment here: therapeutic diphenylcyclopropenone sensitization with weekly scalp DPC. The sequencing here drew on whole blood, taken in connection with sensitization to the hapten diphenylcyclopropenone (DPC). All receptors come from a woman between 45 and 65 years old with alopecia areata. Some clones in this sample may be carry-over from other donors' samples.

At least ten counts were recorded for this clonotype. The V call is TRBV20-1, the J call TRBJ2-5, with D uncertain. V dropped 3 bases and J dropped 5 bases, with 4 bases sitting between them. This CDR3 region has 10 residues. CDR1 is DFQATT, CDR2 SNEGSKA, per germline (reference sequence). The CDR3 sequence: CSASWETQYF. The CDR3 DNA reads as TGCAGTGCTAGCTGGGAGACCCAGTACTTC.

This rearrangement joins TRBV30 to TRBJ2-2; D might be TRBD2 (5 bases). CDR1 and CDR2 from the germline V gene are GTSNPN and SVGIG (reference sequence). The CDR3 runs to 14 residues. Trimming cost V 2 bases and J 5 bases, with 12 bases left between them. The CDR3 DNA reads TGTGCCTGGAGTACCCTAGCACTAACCGGGGAGCTGTTTTTT. It translates to CAWSTLALTGELFF.

In this sample, this clonotype turned up many times. The chain is built from TRBV6-5 and TRBJ1-6, with a tentative D call TRBD1 (6 bases). Trimming left V 3 bases short and J 9 bases short, with 15 bases between. Germline V CDR1 and CDR2: MNHEY, SVGAGI. This CDR3 spans 15 amino acids. CDR3 region: CASSYSTGSSSPLHF. The CDR3 bases are TGTGCCAGCAGTTATTCGACAGGCTCTTCTTCACCCCTCCACTTT.

This clonotype was detected a few times. The rearrangement joins TRBV30 to TRBJ2-7; maybe TRBD1 (6 bases). The CDR3 sequence is 11 residues long. The germline V gene has CDR1 GTSNPN and CDR2 SVGIG (reference sequence). Trimming removed 4 bases from V and 2 bases from J, with 6 bases in between. The CDR3 here is CAWTGAYEQYF. The CDR3 region has the DNA TGTGCCTGGACAGGGGCCTACGAGCAGTACTTC.

This clonotype turned up a few times. The chain has TRBV30 and TRBJ1-1; D may be TRBD1 (5 bases). Trimming took 7 bases from V and 1 from J, leaving 10 bases between them. The germline V gene encodes CDR1 GTSNPN and CDR2 SVGIG (reference sequence). This CDR3 region has 12 residues. DNA of the CDR3: TGTGCCTATTCAACAGGGAACACTGAAGCTTTCTTT. It yields the protein CAYSTGNTEAFF.

This clonotype was observed a handful of times. The chain couples TRBV3-1 to TRBJ2-1, with 8 bases fitting TRBD2. The CDR3 sequence is 16 residues long. Germline CDR1 reads LGHDT; CDR2 reads YNNKEL (reference sequence). Losses at the gene ends were 1 base for V and 7 bases for J; bases not matched to a gene: 9. DNA of the CDR3: TGTGCCAGCAGCCAAGGGATCGGGACTAGTAGTAATGAGCAGTTCTTC. This codes for CASSQGIGTSSNEQFF.

This clonotype is a singleton in its sample. The chain joins TRBV29-1 to TRBJ2-5; 7 bases are a match to TRBD2. CDR3 size: 16 residues. Germline V lookup: CDR1 SQVTM, CDR2 ANQGSEA. Trimming took 2 bases from V and 5 from J; bases not matched to a gene: 14. CDR3: CSVEPSGTPRGETQYF. The CDR3 DNA is TGCAGCGTTGAACCCTCAGGGACTCCGCGGGGGGAGACCCAGTACTTC.

The V and J genes are TRBV20-1 and TRBJ2-7, with TRBD2 as a possible D gene (5 bases). The CDR3 runs to 12 residues. CDR1 and CDR2 from the germline V gene are DFQATT and SNEGSKA (reference sequence). V shed 5 bases and J shed 0 bases, with 8 bases lying between them. The CDR3 bases are TGCAGTGCTCCGGGAAACTCCTACGAGCAGTACTTC. Residues: CSAPGNSYEQYF.

The rearrangement uses TRBV6-5 and TRBJ2-7; TRBD2 might be the D (5 bases). Germline CDR1 is MNHEY and CDR2 is SVGAGI. V shed 0 bases and J shed 2 bases, with 11 bases lying between them. CDR3 length equals 15 residues. CDR3 sequence (DNA): TGTGCCAGCAGTTACTCTCTGGGGAGCCCCTACGAGCAGTACTTC. Translated, it gives CASSYSLGSPYEQYF.

The CDR3 spells CASSPRDSSTDTQYF. CDR3 DNA sequence: TGTGCCAGCAGCCCCCGGGACTCCAGCACAGATACGCAGTATTTT. This chain uses TRBV9 with TRBJ2-3, with D possibly matching TRBD2 (6 bases). The CDR3 totals 15 residues. CDR1 is SGDLS and CDR2 is YYNGEE in the germline V gene. V dropped 4 bases and J dropped 0 bases, with 12 bases sitting between them.

This clonotype has at least ten counts. V gene TRBV29-1 combines with J gene TRBJ1-5; unclear D gene. The CDR3 extends over 13 amino acids. With 6 bases removed from V and 1 base from J, the gap between germline ends came to 10 bases. Germline CDR1 reads SQVTM; CDR2 reads ANQGSEA. The DNA of the CDR3 is TGCAGCGTCCGTATTCAGAGCAATCAGCCCCAGCATTTT. It is translated as CSVRIQSNQPQHF.

This rearrangement joins TRBV5-1 to TRBJ2-7; D gene uncertain. V was trimmed by 0 bases and J by 3 bases, leaving 19 bases between them. CDR1 is SGHRS and CDR2 is YFSETQ in the germline V gene. The CDR3 length is 17 residues. For the CDR3, the DNA is TGCGCCAGCAGCTTGGCCGTCGGTCTTACTATCTACTACGAGCAGTACTTC. This codes for CASSLAVGLTIYYEQYF.

DNA of the CDR3: TGTGCCAGCAGTCACGAAGGGAGGGCACAAGAGACCCAGTACTTC. It encodes CASSHEGRAQETQYF. The chain is built from TRBV12-3 or TRBV12-4 and TRBJ2-5; TRBD2 agrees at 7 bases. The CDR3 is 15 residues long. Trimming at V came to 5 bases and at J to 2 bases, leaving 8 bases not matched to a gene.

The chain links TRBV7-6 to TRBJ2-3; D is ambiguous. This CDR3 has 11 amino acids. The V end lost 9 bases, the J end lost 3 bases, and 7 bases lay between the germline ends. Germline V gene lookup returns CDR1 SGHVS and CDR2 FNYEAQ. The CDR3 region has the DNA TGTGCCAGATGGGAAACAGATACGCAGTATTTT. Translating it yields CARWETDTQYF. The entire variable domain, with the rest obtained from reference TRBV7-6 and TRBJ2-3, is as follows: GAGVSQSPRYKVTKRGQDVALRCDPISGHVSLYWYRQALGQGPEFLTYFNYEAQQDKSGLPNDRFSAERPEGSISTLTIQRTEQRDSAMYRCARWETDTQYFGPGTRLTVL.

In its sample, this clonotype was seen many times. The chain employs TRBV20-1 and TRBJ2-5; the match to TRBD2 covers 10 bases. Trimming cost V 6 bases and J 3 bases; bases outside gene matches: 13. The CDR3 covers 16 residues. Germline V gene lookup returns CDR1 DFQATT and CDR2 SNEGSKA (reference sequence). The CDR3 region has the DNA TGCAGTGCAACCCCCCCGGGACTAGCGATTGAAGAGACCCAGTACTTC. This translates into CSATPPGLAIEETQYF.

This clonotype turned up a few times. The chain has TRBV7-2 and TRBJ2-2; TRBD2 might be the D (5 bases). V shed 1 base and J shed 5 bases, with 17 bases lying between them. The CDR3 length is 17 residues. Germline assignment: CDR1 SGHTA and CDR2 FQGNSA. CDR3: CASSLEGGRLRTGELFF. The CDR3 nucleotides are TGTGCCAGCAGCTTAGAAGGAGGCAGGCTGAGGACCGGGGAGCTGTTTTTT.

V and J are TRBV25-1 and TRBJ2-2, with 10 bases fitting TRBD1. Unmatched junction bases numbered 10, after V lost 2 bases and J lost 4 bases. The CDR3 runs 18 residues. CDR1 and CDR2 from the germline V gene are MGHDK and SYGVNS. CDR3 residues: CASSEMRTGGRGTGELFF. As DNA, the CDR3 is TGTGCCAGCAGTGAAATGCGGACAGGGGGTCGGGGCACCGGGGAGCTGTTTTTT. Complete variable domain (other parts from reference TRBV25-1 and TRBJ2-2): EADIYQTPRYLVIGTGKKITLECSQTMGHDKMYWYQQDPGMELHLIHYSYGVNSTEKGDLSSESTVSRIRTEHFPLTLESARPSHTSQYLCASSEMRTGGRGTGELFFGEGSRLTVL.

In its sample, this clonotype was seen a few times. The rearrangement joins TRBV11-2 to TRBJ2-1; D remains unclear. Trimming pared 7 bases from V and 0 bases from J, leaving 7 bases between. The CDR3 is 13 residues long. Looked up from germline, CDR1 is SGHAT and CDR2 is FQNNGV. CDR3 sequence reads: CASTPASYNEQFF. The CDR3 DNA reads as TGTGCCAGCACCCCGGCCTCCTACAATGAGCAGTTCTTC.

The chain joins TRBV5-1 to TRBJ2-3, with 9 bases lining up with TRBD2. The germline V gene has CDR1 SGHRS and CDR2 YFSETQ. Trimming cost V 5 bases and J 0 bases; bases outside gene matches: 7. This CDR3 is 16 amino acids long. This CDR3 reads CASRTSGSPSTDTQYF. CDR3 in DNA: TGCGCCAGCAGGACTAGCGGTTCGCCTAGCACAGATACGCAGTATTTT.

This clonotype occurred a few times. This chain uses TRBV20-1 with TRBJ2-1; no clear D. In germline, CDR1 is DFQATT, CDR2 SNEGSKA (reference sequence). This CDR3 is 12 amino acids long. V shed 6 bases and J shed 5 bases, with 11 bases lying between them. DNA for the CDR3: TGCAGTGCCGCCTACCAAAACAATGAGCAGTTCTTC. As protein: CSAAYQNNEQFF.

This clonotype was detected ten times or more. This rearrangement joins TRBV5-1 to TRBJ1-2, with 10 nucleotides matching TRBD1. Germline assignment: CDR1 SGHRS and CDR2 YFSETQ. Losses at the gene ends were 4 bases for V and 2 bases for J; bases not matched to a gene: 8. The CDR3 length is 16 residues. The chain's CDR3 is CASSASPGQGNYGYTF. In DNA, the CDR3 is TGCGCCAGCAGCGCTTCTCCGGGACAGGGGAACTATGGCTACACCTTC.

The chain links TRBV20-1 to TRBJ1-6, with 7 bases lining up with TRBD1. The CDR3 has 15 amino acids. The V and J ends lost 2 bases and 10 bases, in that order; junction bases with no gene match: 11. Germline V gene lookup returns CDR1 DFQATT and CDR2 SNEGSKA (reference sequence). The CDR3 region has the DNA TGCAGTGCTAGACCCACGGGACAGATAAAGTCACCCCTCCACTTT. Residues: CSARPTGQIKSPLHF.

This chain joins TRBV6-1 and TRBJ2-7; TRBD1 matches 10 bases. V gave up 5 bases and J gave up 7 bases; unmatched junction bases: 8. Looked up from germline, CDR1 is MNHNS and CDR2 is SASEGT. This CDR3 spans 14 amino acids. The CDR3, as DNA: TGTGCCAGCAGTCCCGGGACAGGGGCGAGGGAGCAGTACTTC. Its translation: CASSPGTGAREQYF.

This clonotype was seen repeatedly, ten times or more. The chain recombines TRBV6-2 or TRBV6-3 with TRBJ2-1; maybe TRBD2 (5 bases). The V end was cut by 8 bases, the J end by 1 base, with 12 bases between. The germline V gene has CDR1 MNHEY and CDR2 SVGEGT. The CDR3 sequence is 14 residues long. The CDR3 DNA reads TGTGCCAGCGACGGACGGGGATCCTACAATGAGCAGTTCTTC. It specifies CASDGRGSYNEQFF.

This clonotype appeared many times. Relative to the germline gene, one junction end is altered; a read error may explain this. The chain links TRBV3-1 to TRBJ2-7, with TRBD2 matching over 9 bases. The CDR3 runs to 17 residues. The germline gives CDR1 LGHDT, CDR2 YNNKEL (reference sequence). This chain's CDR3 is CASTQRGVAGAHGEQYF. CDR3 DNA: TGTGCCAGCACCCAAAGGGGGGTAGCGGGAGCTCACGGGGAGCAGTACTTC.

The V and J genes are TRBV7-8 and TRBJ2-5, with D possibly TRBD1 on 6 matching bases. This CDR3 is 15 amino acids long. Germline CDR1 is SGHVS and CDR2 is FQNEAQ. V was shortened by 5 bases and J by 5 bases, with 18 bases between the two germline ends. The CDR3 bases are TGTGCCAGCAGCACCCAGGGGAGCCGAGAGGAGACCCAGTACTTC. This gives the protein CASSTQGSREETQYF.

In its sample, this clonotype was seen once. One base away lies a much larger clone, so this may be a sequencing read error. The chain combines TRBV7-9 with TRBJ2-3; unclear D gene. The CDR3 is made up of 11 amino acids. Germline CDR1 reads SEHNR; CDR2 reads FQNEAQ (reference sequence). V was cut by 3 bases and J by 5 bases, with 3 bases left in between. The CDR3 coding sequence is TGTGCCAGCAGCTTTGAAGATACGCAGTATTTT. Its translation is CASSFEDTQYF. The entire variable domain, with the rest obtained from reference TRBV7-9 and TRBJ2-3, is as follows: DTGVSQNPRHKITKRGQNVTFRCDPISEHNRLYWYRQTLGQGPEFLTYFQNEAQLEKSRLLSDRFSAERPKGSFSTLEIQRTEQGDSAMYLCASSFEDTQYFGPGTRLTVL.

This clonotype was detected many times. J is TRBJ1-4 and V is TRBV14; D remains ambiguous. Per the germline V gene, CDR1 is SGHDN and CDR2 is FVKESK. V lost 1 base to trimming and J lost 7 bases, with 16 bases between them. The CDR3 runs 16 residues. CDR3 bases: TGTGCCAGCAGCCAAGCGACACAGTCACTCCGTGAAAAACTGTTTTTT. It specifies CASSQATQSLREKLFF.